The 26 T cell receptor beta chains given below trace back to one sample, sequenced in a study of shared clonotypes between healthy human individuals. Data came from immunoSEQ multiplex PCR; TCRdb stores just in-frame clones and leaves some out. The table includes some 2,000,000 clones, just under 95% detected once. Only CD45RO-negative cells positively selected for CCR7 counted as naive CD8 cells, so terminally differentiated effector memory CD45RA+ cells were excluded. Sequences were obtained from naive CD8+ T cells sorted from blood. All receptors come from a young man in good health.

The chain joins TRBV10-3 to TRBJ2-1, with 10 bases identical to TRBD2. Germline-derived CDR1 and CDR2 are ENHRY and SYGVKD. With 5 bases clipped from V and 5 bases from J, the junction kept 15 bases outside the gene matches. The CDR3 contains 18 residues. The CDR3: CAISPPYGSGGEDNEQFF. The CDR3 DNA follows: TGTGCCATCAGTCCCCCTTATGGGAGCGGGGGGGAGGACAATGAGCAGTTCTTC.

V gene TRBV6-5 combines with J gene TRBJ2-7; D is unresolved. Germline V CDR1 and CDR2: MNHEY, SVGAGI. CDR3 length: 14 amino acids. V was pared by 2 bases and J by 4 bases, with 12 bases between. DNA of the CDR3: TGTGCCAGCAGTTACGGATTGTCAAAGTACGAGCAGTACTTC. It encodes CASSYGLSKYEQYF.

This chain uses TRBV5-1 with TRBJ1-1, with D perhaps matching TRBD1 (5 bases). This CDR3 comprises 18 residues. Looked up from germline, CDR1 is SGHRS and CDR2 is YFSETQ. Trimming cost V 1 base and J 2 bases, with 21 bases left between them. CDR3 residues: CASSLRGPGGGDNTEAFF. CDR3 nucleotide sequence: TGCGCCAGCAGCTTGCGTGGGCCAGGCGGGGGAGACAACACTGAAGCTTTCTTT.

This clone was recorded only once. The CDR3 here is CAWSEEAGQYYEQYF. Here the CDR3 DNA reads TGTGCCTGGAGTGAGGAAGCGGGACAATATTACGAGCAGTACTTC. V is TRBV30 and J is TRBJ2-7; possible D gene TRBD2, 7 bases. V was clipped by 1 base and J by 4 bases, with 17 bases between them. CDR1 is GTSNPN, CDR2 SVGIG, per germline (reference sequence). The CDR3 totals 15 residues. Complete variable domain (other parts from reference TRBV30 and TRBJ2-7): SQTIHQWPATLVQPVGSPLSLECTVEGTSNPNLYWYRQAAGRGLQLLFYSVGIGQISSEVPQNLSASRPQDRQFILSSKKLLLSDSGFYLCAWSEEAGQYYEQYFGPGTRLTVT.

The chain combines TRBV5-6 with TRBJ2-5, with a possible D match to TRBD2 (5 bases). TRBJ2-7 matches the DNA end more closely, so the J call is doubtful. Germline V lookup: CDR1 SGHDT, CDR2 YYEEEE. The CDR3 extends over 14 amino acids. The CDR3 protein is CASSLMFGEGEQYF. The CDR3 DNA follows: TGTGCCAGCAGCTTAATGTTCGGAGAGGGCGAGCAGTACTTC.

As DNA, the CDR3 is TGTGCCAGCAGCTTGGCGGTTCAGGGACAGCCCCAGCATTTT. Translation gives CASSLAVQGQPQHF. The chain carries TRBV5-6 and TRBJ1-5; TRBD1 might be the D (5 bases). CDR1 is SGHDT and CDR2 is YYEEEE in the germline V gene. Trimming left V 0 bases short and J 7 bases short, with 11 bases between. The CDR3 contains 14 residues. The full variable domain, its missing parts supplied by reference TRBV5-6 and TRBJ1-5, is DAGVTQSPTHLIKTRGQQVTLRCSPKSGHDTVSWYQQALGQGPQFIFQYYEEEERQRGNFPDRFSGHQFPNYSSELNVNALLLGDSALYLCASSLAVQGQPQHFGDGTRLSIL.

The chain employs TRBV6-1 and TRBJ2-7; a weak D match, TRBD2 (5 bases). The CDR3 is 14 residues long. Germline lookup yields CDR1 MNHNS and CDR2 SASEGT. V dropped 7 bases and J dropped 3 bases, with 16 bases sitting between them. This CDR3 reads CASTLLRGNYEQYF. CDR3 DNA: TGTGCCAGCACCCTTCTCCGGGGAAACTACGAGCAGTACTTC.

The CDR3 coding sequence is TGTGCCAGCAGTTTACCGGAGGGGAACACTGAAGCTTTCTTT. Its protein product is CASSLPEGNTEAFF. The chain couples TRBV28 to TRBJ1-1; the D is unclear. V lost 2 bases and J 1 base, leaving 8 bases between the germline ends. CDR1 and CDR2 (germline): MDHEN, SYDVKM. This CDR3 has 14 residues.

The rearrangement links TRBV6-1 to TRBJ1-2; D is unclear. This CDR3 region has 15 residues. Trimming removed 6 bases at V and 0 bases at J, with 14 bases between. Germline lookup yields CDR1 MNHNS and CDR2 SASEGT. The CDR3 sequence: CASRPTDLANYGYTF. The CDR3 region has the DNA TGTGCCAGCAGGCCCACAGACTTAGCTAACTATGGCTACACCTTC.

About this clone: Other DNA sequences in this sample translate to the same CDR3. V usage is TRBV27 and J usage is TRBJ1-4; D might be TRBD1 (5 bases). The CDR3 runs 14 residues. CDR1 MNHEY and CDR2 SMNVEV come from the germline V gene (reference sequence). Between the trimmed V and J ends, which lost 5 bases and 3 bases, there was a span of 10 bases. The CDR3 DNA sequence: TGTGCCAGCAGTCTGCTAGGGGCTAATGAAAAACTGTTTTTT. This sequence encodes CASSLLGANEKLFF. Together with reference TRBV27 and TRBJ1-4, the CDR3 gives the full variable domain: EAQVTQNPRYLITVTGKKLTVTCSQNMNHEYMSWYRQDPGLGLRQIYYSMNVEVTDKGDVPEGYKVSRKEKRNFPLILESPSPNQTSLYFCASSLLGANEKLFFGSGTQLSVL.

J is TRBJ2-1 and V is TRBV7-9; maybe TRBD2 (5 bases). CDR1 is SEHNR, CDR2 FQNEAQ, per germline (reference sequence). The ends were cut back, 5 bases at V and 9 bases at J, with 11 bases in the middle. The CDR3 length is 12 residues. CDR3 residues: CASSSNGVEQFF. CDR3 DNA: TGTGCCAGCAGCAGTAACGGGGTTGAGCAGTTCTTC.

V and J are TRBV6-1 and TRBJ2-7; 8 bases fit TRBD1. V trimming: 3 bases; J trimming: 6 bases; junction bases outside the gene matches: 7. The germline CDR1 and CDR2 sequences are MNHNS and SASEGT. The CDR3 contains 14 residues. The CDR3 loop reads CASSDLGQGSEQYF. The CDR3 DNA is TGTGCCAGCAGTGACCTCGGACAGGGCAGCGAGCAGTACTTC.

The chain has TRBV2 and TRBJ2-3, with D perhaps TRBD2 (6 bases). Germline V gene sequence: CDR1 SNHLY, CDR2 FYNNEI. V lost 2 bases and J 5 bases, leaving 11 bases between the germline ends. CDR3 length: 14 residues. CDR3 DNA sequence: TGTGCCAGCAGTGAAACGGGGGTCGAAGATACGCAGTATTTT. Its translation: CASSETGVEDTQYF.

In nucleotides, the CDR3 is TGTGCCAGCAGCTCTCGGGGGTACAGAAGATCAATCGAGCCCCAGCATTTT. Its translation is CASSSRGYRRSIEPQHF. This rearrangement joins TRBV21-1 to TRBJ1-5. TRBV21-1 is classified as a pseudogene. This CDR3 is 17 amino acids long.

This clone was seen a single time. The V call is TRBV10-3, the J call TRBJ2-7; maybe TRBD1 (6 bases). Germline assignment: CDR1 ENHRY and CDR2 SYGVKD. CDR3 length: 14 amino acids. The ends were cut back, 4 bases at V and 1 base at J, with 11 bases in the middle. The CDR3 region has the DNA TGTGCCATCAGTGGTAGGACAGCTTCCTACGAGCAGTACTTC. This sequence encodes CAISGRTASYEQYF.

The chain links TRBV6-5 to TRBJ2-7, with TRBD1 as a possible D gene (5 bases). Germline values: CDR1 MNHEY, CDR2 SVGAGI. This CDR3 contains 14 residues. V lost 7 bases and J lost 5, with 18 bases in between. The CDR3 DNA sequence: TGTGCCAGCACCCCCGGCCAGGGTTACAACGAGCAGTACTTC. It translates to CASTPGQGYNEQYF.

This rearrangement joins TRBV2 to TRBJ1-1, with D uncertain. This CDR3 contains 13 residues. Looked up from germline, CDR1 is SNHLY and CDR2 is FYNNEI. Trimming removed 4 bases from V and 1 base from J, with 7 bases in between. CDR3 protein: CASSGHTNTEAFF. The CDR3 region has the DNA TGTGCCAGCAGTGGACACACGAACACTGAAGCTTTCTTT.

V gene TRBV28 combines with J gene TRBJ2-1, with 9 bases lining up with TRBD1. Unmatched junction bases numbered 6, after V lost 3 bases and J lost 6 bases. The CDR3 has 15 residues. Germline lookup yields CDR1 MDHEN and CDR2 SYDVKM. In DNA form, the CDR3 reads TGTGCCAGCAGTTTGGGGACAGGGATGGGCAATGAGCAGTTCTTC. The encoded protein is CASSLGTGMGNEQFF.

The rearrangement uses TRBV29-1 and TRBJ2-3; D is unresolved. The CDR3 runs 13 residues. V lost 1 base and J 6 bases, leaving 11 bases between the germline ends. CDR1 SQVTM and CDR2 ANQGSEA come from the germline V gene. The CDR3 loop is CSVEVGSSDTQYF. The CDR3 bases are TGCAGCGTTGAAGTGGGCTCATCCGATACGCAGTATTTT.

The genes are TRBV7-8 and TRBJ2-1; 7 nucleotides match TRBD1. This CDR3 region has 14 residues. The V gene's germline CDR1 is SGHVS and CDR2 FQNEAQ. With 0 bases clipped from V and 6 bases from J, the junction kept 2 bases outside the gene matches. DNA for the CDR3: TGTGCCAGCAGCTTAGCGGGACAGTTCAATGAGCAGTTCTTC. This codes for CASSLAGQFNEQFF.

This sequence joins TRBV6-5 and TRBJ1-1; 7 nucleotides align to TRBD1. The CDR3 sequence is 13 residues long. V lost 6 bases, J lost 1 base, and 2 bases stayed unmatched. The V gene's germline CDR1 is MNHEY and CDR2 SVGAGI. The CDR3 is CASRGTENTEAFF. DNA of the CDR3: TGTGCCAGCAGGGGGACAGAGAACACTGAAGCTTTCTTT.

J is TRBJ2-7 and V is TRBV5-8, with D uncertain. This CDR3 has 13 residues. Germline loops: CDR1 SGHTS, CDR2 YDEGEE. V lost 0 bases, J lost 3 bases, and 7 bases lay in between. The CDR3 sequence is CASSLGPRYEQYF. The CDR3 DNA reads TGTGCCAGCAGCTTGGGACCCCGCTACGAGCAGTACTTC. Full variable domain (rest looked up from reference TRBV5-8 and TRBJ2-7): EAGVTQSPTHLIKTRGQQATLRCSPISGHTSVYWYQQALGLGLQFLLWYDEGEERNRGNFPPRFSGRQFPNYSSELNVNALELEDSALYLCASSLGPRYEQYFGPGTRLTVT.

The genes are TRBV28 and TRBJ1-5; possible D gene TRBD1, 5 bases. Looked up from germline, CDR1 is MDHEN and CDR2 is SYDVKM. The germline V and J ends were trimmed by 6 bases and 7 bases, with 22 bases remaining between them. This CDR3 contains 16 residues. As DNA, the CDR3 is TGTGCCAGCAGGACCAGAACCGGGACCCGTGGGCAGCCCCAGCATTTT. Its translation is CASRTRTGTRGQPQHF.

On this clone: Within the sample, other DNA sequences also encode this same CDR3. The rearrangement joins TRBV5-6 to TRBJ2-1; D remains unclear. V lost 0 bases, J lost 0 bases, and 4 bases lay in between. Per germline, CDR1 SGHDT and CDR2 YYEEEE. The CDR3 loop spans 14 amino acids. CDR3 DNA sequence: TGTGCCAGCAGCTTGGGATTCTCCTACAATGAGCAGTTCTTC. Protein product: CASSLGFSYNEQFF.

About this clone: The identical CDR3 is also encoded by other nucleotide sequences in the sample. The gene calls are TRBV7-9 and TRBJ1-2; 7 bases agree with TRBD1. The CDR3 has 14 amino acids. Germline assignment: CDR1 SEHNR and CDR2 FQNEAQ (reference sequence). V trimming: 4 bases; J trimming: 1 base; junction bases outside the gene matches: 3. The CDR3, as DNA: TGTGCCAGCAGCTGGGACAGTCTTAACTATGGCTACACCTTC. Its translation: CASSWDSLNYGYTF.

Comment on this clone: The same CDR3 is also encoded by other DNA sequences in this sample. This chain connects TRBV19 to TRBJ2-7; the D call may be TRBD1 or TRBD2 (5 bases each). The V gene's germline CDR1 is LNHDA and CDR2 SQIVND (reference sequence). CDR3 length: 14 amino acids. The V gene lost 5 bases and the J gene lost 1 base, with 12 bases spanning the gap. CDR3 in amino acids: CASSPGTGSYEQYF. CDR3 sequence (DNA): TGTGCCAGTAGTCCGGGGACGGGATCCTACGAGCAGTACTTC.